A single sample is the source of the 13 T cell receptor beta chains below, sequenced in a study of OX40 agonist ivuxolimab in advanced cancers. Generated by immunoSEQ multiplex PCR, the TCRdb table keeps only in-frame clones and is missing some. The sample includes about 48,000 clones, approximately 89% of them seen just once. The sample consisted of CD4+ or CD8+ T cells sorted from blood, taken in a trial of the OX40 agonist ivuxolimab. The receptors stem from an adult with an advanced solid tumor such as melanoma, head and neck, liver or kidney cancer.

A remark on this clone: Other DNA sequences within the sample encode an identical CDR3. The chain uses TRBV5-1 and TRBJ2-7; 7 positions agree with TRBD1. This CDR3 spans 15 amino acids. Germline-derived CDR1 and CDR2 are SGHRS and YFSETQ. The ends lost 3 bases at V and 6 bases at J; junction bases unmatched: 12. The CDR3 DNA reads as TGCGCCAGCAGCTCCGTCCGACAGGGAATTGGCGAGCAGTACTTC. It is translated as CASSSVRQGIGEQYF.

The chain is built from TRBV7-8 and TRBJ2-1, with D tentatively TRBD2 (6 bases). Germline V gives CDR1 SGHVS, CDR2 FQNEAQ. The length of the CDR3 is 16 residues. The V and J ends lost 1 base and 2 bases respectively, with 12 bases between them. The CDR3 spells CASSLVNSGTYNEQFF. The CDR3 DNA reads TGTGCCAGCAGCTTAGTGAATAGCGGTACCTACAATGAGCAGTTCTTC.

This sequence joins TRBV4-1 and TRBJ1-1, with D unclear. The CDR3 spans 12 residues. The germline V gene encodes CDR1 MGHRA and CDR2 YSYEKL. V lost 5 bases, J lost 0 bases, and 4 bases lay in between. The CDR3 coding sequence is TGCGCCAGCAGCAAAATGAACACTGAAGCTTTCTTT. Its protein is CASSKMNTEAFF.

The rearrangement uses TRBV6-4 and TRBJ2-1; TRBD2 matches 10 bases. The CDR3 extends over 15 amino acids. Germline-derived CDR1 and CDR2 are MRHNA and SNTAGT. V shed 1 base and J 6 bases; nucleotides not matched to a gene: 3. CDR3 nucleotide sequence: TGTGCCAGCAGTGACTTTTCTAGCGGGAGCAATGAGCAGTTCTTC. It yields the protein CASSDFSSGSNEQFF.

V gene TRBV4-1 combines with J gene TRBJ2-6; 8 positions match TRBD1. Trimming cost V 3 bases and J 12 bases; bases outside gene matches: 1. The CDR3 is 12 amino acids. Looked up from germline, CDR1 is MGHRA and CDR2 is YSYEKL. Here the CDR3 DNA reads TGCGCCAGCAGCCAGACAGGGGCCGTCCTGACTTTC. This gives the protein CASSQTGAVLTF.

The chain uses TRBV6-4 and TRBJ2-6; D could derive from TRBD1 or TRBD2 (6 bases each). The CDR3 sequence is 15 residues long. Germline CDR1 reads MRHNA; CDR2 reads SNTAGT. V lost 5 bases to trimming and J lost 9 bases, with 17 bases between them. In nucleotides, the CDR3 is TGTGCCAGCAGTCCGAGACTAGGGGGACTCAACGTCCTGACTTTC. Protein product: CASSPRLGGLNVLTF.

J is TRBJ1-1 and V is TRBV4-3; the D gene is possibly TRBD1 (5 bases). Trimming pared 1 base from V and 5 bases from J, leaving 14 bases between. The germline CDR1 and CDR2 sequences are LGHNA and YSLEER. The CDR3 length is 15 residues. The CDR3 loop is CASSQVKGPGTEAFF. The DNA for the CDR3 is TGCGCCAGCAGCCAAGTAAAGGGACCGGGGACTGAAGCTTTCTTT.

This chain joins TRBV27 and TRBJ1-4; perhaps TRBD1 as D (6 bases). The CDR3 has 15 residues. Trimming cost V 2 bases and J 1 base, with 8 bases left between them. Germline assignment: CDR1 MNHEY and CDR2 SMNVEV (reference sequence). CDR3: CASSLKQGTNEKLFF. In DNA, the CDR3 is TGTGCCAGCAGTTTAAAACAGGGAACTAATGAAAAACTGTTTTTT.

CDR3 nucleotide sequence: TGTGCCAGCAGCTTACAGGGGTTTAACTATGGCTACACCTTC. Translated, it gives CASSLQGFNYGYTF. The chain is built from TRBV5-6 and TRBJ1-2, with 7 bases lining up with TRBD1. CDR1 and CDR2 from the germline V gene are SGHDT and YYEEEE. The V and J ends lost 2 bases and 1 base, in that order; junction bases with no gene match: 2. The CDR3 consists of 14 residues. The entire variable domain, with the rest obtained from reference TRBV5-6 and TRBJ1-2, is as follows: DAGVTQSPTHLIKTRGQQVTLRCSPKSGHDTVSWYQQALGQGPQFIFQYYEEEERQRGNFPDRFSGHQFPNYSSELNVNALLLGDSALYLCASSLQGFNYGYTFGSGTRLTVV.

The J gene is TRBJ1-1, the V gene TRBV5-5; D may be TRBD1 (6 bases). CDR1 is SGHKS, CDR2 YYEKEE, per germline (reference sequence). The CDR3 is 17 amino acids. V lost 6 bases to trimming and J lost 0 bases, with 21 bases between them. The CDR3 nucleotides are TGTGCCAGCACTCTCCTAGGGGGGCCCGCTATGAACACTGAAGCTTTCTTT. Its translation: CASTLLGGPAMNTEAFF.

In nucleotides, the CDR3 is TGCGCCAGCAGCCACCCCGGGACACACAATGAGCAGTTCTTC. This encodes CASSHPGTHNEQFF. The chain carries TRBV4-1 and TRBJ2-1; a possible D gene is TRBD1 (6 bases). This CDR3 is 14 amino acids long. CDR1 is MGHRA, CDR2 YSYEKL, per germline. Trimming left V 3 bases short and J 5 bases short, with 11 bases between.

J is TRBJ1-2 and V is TRBV27; maybe TRBD1 (5 bases). CDR1 is MNHEY, CDR2 SMNVEV, per germline (reference sequence). Trimming took off 7 bases at V and 4 bases at J, with 16 bases between the two ends. This CDR3 has 14 amino acids. This CDR3 is CASIEAWGTYGYTF. DNA of the CDR3: TGTGCCAGCATCGAAGCTTGGGGGACCTATGGCTACACCTTC.

This chain links TRBV9 with TRBJ2-7, with 12 bases that match TRBD1. CDR1 is SGDLS, CDR2 YYNGEE, per germline. V trimming: 3 bases; J trimming: 4 bases; junction bases outside the gene matches: 8. This CDR3 is built from 16 residues. The CDR3 DNA reads TGTGCCAGCAGCGCCCGGGGGACAGGGGGCGAGTACGAGCAGTACTTC. Encoded protein: CASSARGTGGEYEQYF.